The T cell receptor beta chain under discussion was sequenced for a study of blood T cells in healthy people across ages. Through a sample-barcoded 5' primer and a J-beta primer mix, a second PCR was run for 7 to 11 cycles. TCRdb re-called the 5' RACE reads through MiXCR, storing one row per CDR3 protein. The repertoire consists of about 970,000 distinct CDR3 sequences, with about 53% occurring once and the leading ten covering about a fifth. In this sample, this clonotype turned up a few times. Trimming removed 0 bases from V and 1 base from J; junction bases left unmatched: 10. Germline V lookup: CDR1 SGHRS, CDR2 YFSETQ. The CDR3 is 18 residues long.

The rearrangement joins TRBV5-1 to TRBJ2-7; TRBD2 matches 10 bases. The TCR sequence derives from a woman aged 60-70 years in good health. Sequencing was done on a sample of blood. The DNA of the CDR3 is TGCGCCAGCAGCTTGGGGGCTAGCGGGAGAGCTCGGTCCTACGAGCAGTACTTC. This translates into CASSLGASGRARSYEQYF.